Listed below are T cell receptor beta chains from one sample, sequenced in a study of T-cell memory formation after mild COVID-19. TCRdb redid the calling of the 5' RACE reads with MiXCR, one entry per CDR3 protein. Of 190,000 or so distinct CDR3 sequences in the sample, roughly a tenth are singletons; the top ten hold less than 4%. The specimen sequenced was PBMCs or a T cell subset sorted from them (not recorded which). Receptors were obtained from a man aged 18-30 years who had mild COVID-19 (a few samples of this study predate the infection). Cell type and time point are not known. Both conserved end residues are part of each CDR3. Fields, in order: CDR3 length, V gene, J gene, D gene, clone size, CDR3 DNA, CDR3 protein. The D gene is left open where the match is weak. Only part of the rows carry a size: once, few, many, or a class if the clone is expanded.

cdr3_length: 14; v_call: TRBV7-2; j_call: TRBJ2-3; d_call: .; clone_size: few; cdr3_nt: TGTGCCAGCAGCTCATCCCGAGGAACAGATACGCAGTATTTT; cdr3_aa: CASSSSRGTDTQYF
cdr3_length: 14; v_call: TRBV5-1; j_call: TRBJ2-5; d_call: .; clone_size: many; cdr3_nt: TGCGCCAGCAGCTTGGCCCCAGGGCAAGAGACCCAGTACTTC; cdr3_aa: CASSLAPGQETQYF
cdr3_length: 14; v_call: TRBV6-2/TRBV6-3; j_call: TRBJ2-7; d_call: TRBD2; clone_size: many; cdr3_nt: TGTGCCAGCAGGTTAGCGGGTTCGGCCTACGAGCAGTACTTC; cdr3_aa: CASRLAGSAYEQYF
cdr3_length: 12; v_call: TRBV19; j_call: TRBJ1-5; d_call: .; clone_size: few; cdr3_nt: TGTGCCAGTAGTATTCGGGGACAGCCCCAGCATTTT; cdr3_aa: CASSIRGQPQHF
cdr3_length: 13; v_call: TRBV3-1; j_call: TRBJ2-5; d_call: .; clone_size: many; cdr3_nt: TGTGCCAGCAGCCAAGAAGGTGCAGAGACCCAGTACTTC; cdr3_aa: CASSQEGAETQYF
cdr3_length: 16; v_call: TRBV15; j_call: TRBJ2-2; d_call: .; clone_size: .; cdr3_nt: TGTGCCACCAGCAGAGAAACAGCCTCTAACACCGGGGAGCTGTTTTTT; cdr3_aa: CATSRETASNTGELFF
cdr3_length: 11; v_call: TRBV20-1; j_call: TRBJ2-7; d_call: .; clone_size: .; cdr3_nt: TGCAGTGCTAGACAGGGGTACGAGCAGTACTTC; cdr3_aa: CSARQGYEQYF
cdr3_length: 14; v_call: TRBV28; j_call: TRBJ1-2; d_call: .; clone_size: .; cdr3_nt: TGTGCCAGCGCCAAAGCGGGGGGCCTCTATGGCTACACCTTC; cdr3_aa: CASAKAGGLYGYTF
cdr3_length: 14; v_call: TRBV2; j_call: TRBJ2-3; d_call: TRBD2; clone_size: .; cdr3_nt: TGTGCCAGCAGTGAAGGACTAGCGTCAGATACGCAGTATTTT; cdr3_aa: CASSEGLASDTQYF
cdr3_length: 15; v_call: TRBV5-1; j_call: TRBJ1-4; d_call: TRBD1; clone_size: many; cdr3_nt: TGCGCCAGCAGCTTGGGACAGGGGAGCAATGAAAAACTGTTTTTT; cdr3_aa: CASSLGQGSNEKLFF
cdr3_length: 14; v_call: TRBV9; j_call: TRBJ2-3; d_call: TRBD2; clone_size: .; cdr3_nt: TGTGCCAGCAGCATAGCGGGGAGGACAGATACGCAGTATTTT; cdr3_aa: CASSIAGRTDTQYF
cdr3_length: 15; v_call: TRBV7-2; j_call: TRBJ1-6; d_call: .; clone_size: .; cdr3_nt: TGTGCCAGCAGCACAGAGGGGGGGGAGGGTTCACCCCTCCACTTT; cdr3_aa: CASSTEGGEGSPLHF
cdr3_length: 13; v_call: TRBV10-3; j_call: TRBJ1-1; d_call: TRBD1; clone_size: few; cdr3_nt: TGTGCCATCGCCGGGACAGGGGAAACTGAAGCTTTCTTT; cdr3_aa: CAIAGTGETEAFF
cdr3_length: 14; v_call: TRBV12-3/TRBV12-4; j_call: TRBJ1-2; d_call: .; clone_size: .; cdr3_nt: TGTGCCAGCAGTCTGAAGGGGGAAGTCTATGGCTACACCTTC; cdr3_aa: CASSLKGEVYGYTF
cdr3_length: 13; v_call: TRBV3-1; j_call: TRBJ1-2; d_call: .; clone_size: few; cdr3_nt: TGTGCCAGCAGCCTCAGGACAGAGGGAGGCTACACCTTC; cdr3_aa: CASSLRTEGGYTF
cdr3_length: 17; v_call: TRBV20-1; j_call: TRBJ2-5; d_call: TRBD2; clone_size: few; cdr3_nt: TGCAGTGCTAGCACCGGGACTAGCGGGGTATTTCAAGAGACCCAGTACTTC; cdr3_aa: CSASTGTSGVFQETQYF
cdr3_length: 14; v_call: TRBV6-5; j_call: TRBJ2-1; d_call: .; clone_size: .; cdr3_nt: TGTGCCAGCAGTTACTCTAGGGTCGGGGATGAGCAGTTCTTC; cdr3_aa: CASSYSRVGDEQFF
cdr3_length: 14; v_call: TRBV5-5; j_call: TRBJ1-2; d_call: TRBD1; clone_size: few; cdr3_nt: TGTGCCAGCAGCTCACCGGGACAGACCTATGGCTACACCTTC; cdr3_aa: CASSSPGQTYGYTF
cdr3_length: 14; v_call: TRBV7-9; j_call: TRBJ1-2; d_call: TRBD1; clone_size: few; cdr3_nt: TGTGCCAGCAGCGTGCAACAGGGGGCGCATGGCTACACCTTC; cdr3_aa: CASSVQQGAHGYTF
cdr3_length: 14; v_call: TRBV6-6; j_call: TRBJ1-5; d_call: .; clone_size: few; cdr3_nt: TGTGCCAGCAGTCCAGGGAATAGCAATCAGCCCCAGCATTTT; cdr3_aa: CASSPGNSNQPQHF
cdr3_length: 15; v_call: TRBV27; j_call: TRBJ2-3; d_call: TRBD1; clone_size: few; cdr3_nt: TGTGCCAGCAGTCGCAGACAGGGCATCACAGATACGCAGTATTTT; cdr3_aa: CASSRRQGITDTQYF
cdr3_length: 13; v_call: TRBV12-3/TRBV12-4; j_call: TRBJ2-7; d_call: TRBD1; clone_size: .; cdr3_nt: TGTGCCAGCAGTTTAGCCAGGGGGCGCGAGCAGTACTTC; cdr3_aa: CASSLARGREQYF
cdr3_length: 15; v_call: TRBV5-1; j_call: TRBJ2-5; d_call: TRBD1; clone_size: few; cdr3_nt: TGCGCCAGCAGCCCGGACAGGGCCGGCCAAGAGACCCAGTACTTC; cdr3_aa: CASSPDRAGQETQYF
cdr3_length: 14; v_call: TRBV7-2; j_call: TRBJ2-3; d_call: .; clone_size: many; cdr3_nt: TGTGCCAGCAGCTTCGCAGGGATAGCAGATACGCAGTATTTT; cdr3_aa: CASSFAGIADTQYF
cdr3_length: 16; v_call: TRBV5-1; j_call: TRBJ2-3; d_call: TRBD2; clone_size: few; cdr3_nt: TGCGCCAGCAGCAGCACTAGCGGGGGCCTCACAGATACGCAGTATTTT; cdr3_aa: CASSSTSGGLTDTQYF
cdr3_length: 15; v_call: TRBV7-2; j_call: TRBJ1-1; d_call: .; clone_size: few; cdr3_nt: TGTGCCAGCAGCCGAAACCGACAGGAGAACACTGAAGCTTTCTTT; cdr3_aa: CASSRNRQENTEAFF
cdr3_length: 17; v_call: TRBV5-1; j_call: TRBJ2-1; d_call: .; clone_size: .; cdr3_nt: TGCGCCAGCAGCCGAACCCGCGGGGCTAGCTCCTACAATGAGCAGTTCTTC; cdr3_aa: CASSRTRGASSYNEQFF
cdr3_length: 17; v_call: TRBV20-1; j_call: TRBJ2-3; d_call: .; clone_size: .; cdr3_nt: TGCAGTGCTAGAGATCGATACGGGATGGCCTACACAGATACGCAGTATTTT; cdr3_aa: CSARDRYGMAYTDTQYF
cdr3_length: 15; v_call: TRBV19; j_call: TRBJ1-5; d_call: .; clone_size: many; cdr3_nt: TGTGCCAGTAGTATAACAGCGCATAGCAATCAGCCCCAGCATTTT; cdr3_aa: CASSITAHSNQPQHF
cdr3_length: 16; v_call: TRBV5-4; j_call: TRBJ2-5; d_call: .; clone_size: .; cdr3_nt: TGTGCCAGCAGCCGAGGTGGGCCAGTCAAGGGGGAGACCCAGTACTTC; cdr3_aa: CASSRGGPVKGETQYF
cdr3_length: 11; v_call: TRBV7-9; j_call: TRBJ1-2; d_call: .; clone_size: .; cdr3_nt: TGTGCCAGCGGCAACAGGGATGGCTACACCTTC; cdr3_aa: CASGNRDGYTF
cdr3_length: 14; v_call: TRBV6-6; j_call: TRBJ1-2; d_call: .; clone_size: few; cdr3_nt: TGTGCCAGCAGGATGGACACGACTAACTATGGCTACACCTTC; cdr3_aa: CASRMDTTNYGYTF
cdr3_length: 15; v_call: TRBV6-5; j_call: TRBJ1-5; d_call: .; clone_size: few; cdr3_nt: TGTGCCAGCAGTCCCATGCAGGCGTACCATCAGCCCCAGCATTTT; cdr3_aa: CASSPMQAYHQPQHF
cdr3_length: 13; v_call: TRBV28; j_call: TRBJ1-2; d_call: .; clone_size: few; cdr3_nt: TGTGCCAGCAGTCCTCAGTTTAACTATGGCTACACCTTC; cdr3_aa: CASSPQFNYGYTF
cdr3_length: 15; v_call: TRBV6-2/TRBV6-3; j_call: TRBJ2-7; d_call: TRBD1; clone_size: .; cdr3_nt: TGTGCCAGCAGTGGGCCGGGACAGGGAACCTACGAGCAGTACTTC; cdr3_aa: CASSGPGQGTYEQYF